One T cell receptor (beta chain) is described in this entry. These data originate in a study of T cell changes during pregnancy in multiple sclerosis. Method: immunoSEQ multiplex PCR; TCRdb's copy keeps in-frame clones and lacks some. The repertoire holds roughly 99,000 clones, about 90% seen once, with roughly 2% in the top ten. This CDR3 is 11 amino acids long. Between the trimmed V and J ends, which lost 5 bases and 9 bases, there was a span of 8 bases. CDR1 and CDR2 from the germline V gene are PRHDT and FYEKMQ (reference sequence). The sample was peripheral blood, taken after pregnancy. V is TRBV13 and J is TRBJ2-1, with D unclear. The source is a female donor in good health, enrolled as a control in a pregnancy study. CDR3 residues: CASSRRGEQFF. The CDR3 DNA sequence: TGTGCCAGCAGCCGGCGAGGTGAGCAGTTCTTC. The entire variable domain, with the rest obtained from reference TRBV13 and TRBJ2-1, is as follows: AAGVIQSPRHLIKEKRETATLKCYPIPRHDTVYWYQQGPGQDPQFLISFYEKMQSDKGSIPDRFSAQQFSDYHSELNMSSLELGDSALYFCASSRRGEQFFGPGTRLTVL.